This T cell receptor beta chain was sequenced in a study of blood T cell repertoires in COVID-19. Study-level information: In each case, the material was cDNA or gDNA derived from T cells, B-cell-depleted T cells, or PBMCs.

Germline CDR1 and CDR2: KGHDR and SFDVKD. The CDR3 length is 15 residues. V gave up 3 bases and J gave up 2 bases; unmatched junction bases: 2. Here immunoSEQ multiplex PCR was the method, and the copy in TCRdb shows in-frame clones only, minus some. The sample yields over 100,000 clones, over 85% seen once. This clonotype was obtained from a woman aged 50 to 60 with COVID-19, enrolled during active disease. The specimen sequenced was peripheral blood. The chain combines TRBV24-1 with TRBJ2-1, with 8 bases lining up with TRBD1. CDR3 sequence (DNA): TGTGCCACCAGTGATAGGACAGGGCCCTACAATGAGCAGTTCTTC. As protein: CATSDRTGPYNEQFF.